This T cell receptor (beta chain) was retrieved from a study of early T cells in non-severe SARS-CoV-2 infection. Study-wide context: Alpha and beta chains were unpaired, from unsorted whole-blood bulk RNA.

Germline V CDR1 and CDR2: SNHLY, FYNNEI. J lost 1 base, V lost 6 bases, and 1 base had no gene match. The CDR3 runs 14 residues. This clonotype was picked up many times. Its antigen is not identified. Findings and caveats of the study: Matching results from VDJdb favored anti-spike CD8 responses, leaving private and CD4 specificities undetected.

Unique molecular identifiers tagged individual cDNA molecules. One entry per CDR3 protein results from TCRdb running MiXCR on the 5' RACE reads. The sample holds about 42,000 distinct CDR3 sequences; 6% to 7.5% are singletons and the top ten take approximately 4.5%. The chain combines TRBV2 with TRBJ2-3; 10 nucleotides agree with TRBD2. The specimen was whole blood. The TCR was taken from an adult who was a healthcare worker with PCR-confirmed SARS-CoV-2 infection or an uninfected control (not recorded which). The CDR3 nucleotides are TGTGCCAGCAGGCTAGCGGGAGGCACAGATACGCAGTATTTT. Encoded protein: CASRLAGGTDTQYF. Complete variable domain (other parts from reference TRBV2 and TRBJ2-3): EPEVTQTPSHQVTQMGQEVILRCVPISNHLYFYWYRQILGQKVEFLVSFYNNEISEKSEIFDDQFSVERPDGSNFTLKIRSTKLEDSAMYFCASRLAGGTDTQYFGPGTRLTVL.